The 6 T cell receptor beta chains presented below share a single source sample, sequenced in a study of T cell responses to AZD1222 COVID-19 vaccine. The data were produced by immunoSEQ multiplex PCR, yet TCRdb's version contains in-frame clones alone and is incomplete. The repertoire holds over 130,000 clones, with just under 95% as singletons. The sequencing here drew on peripheral blood, taken on day 0 of AZD1222 vaccination. The receptor set was obtained from an adult in good health.

This chain connects TRBV11-2 to TRBJ2-3, with D perhaps matching TRBD1 (6 bases). The germline V gene has CDR1 SGHAT and CDR2 FQNNGV. This CDR3 has 18 residues. V gave up 0 bases and J gave up 4 bases, with 20 bases separating them. CDR3 sequence: CASSLDRSLSGTPDTQYF. DNA for the CDR3: TGTGCCAGCAGCTTAGATCGGTCCCTCTCTGGGACACCAGATACGCAGTATTTT.

This clone showed up just once. This rearrangement joins TRBV19 to TRBJ2-1, with a tentative D call TRBD1 (6 bases). CDR1 and CDR2 from the germline V gene are LNHDA and SQIVND (reference sequence). CDR3 size: 15 residues. Trimming removed 6 bases from V and 5 bases from J, with 17 bases in between. CDR3 DNA sequence: TGTGCCAGTAGCCAACCGGGACACAGAAACAATGAGCAGTTCTTC. Its translation is CASSQPGHRNNEQFF.

The V call is TRBV19, the J call TRBJ1-5; no firm D call. Germline V gives CDR1 LNHDA, CDR2 SQIVND (reference sequence). V lost 1 base to trimming and J lost 6 bases, with 13 bases between them. The CDR3 is made up of 15 amino acids. The CDR3 loop is CASSIGGAVGQPQHF. CDR3 in DNA: TGTGCCAGTAGTATAGGGGGAGCTGTGGGTCAGCCCCAGCATTTT.

This chain joins TRBV19 and TRBJ2-7, with TRBD1 as a possible D gene (6 bases). The CDR3 length is 14 residues. V lost 5 bases, J lost 3 bases, and 14 bases lay in between. Germline assignment: CDR1 LNHDA and CDR2 SQIVND (reference sequence). Here the CDR3 reads CASSSLRDNYEQYF. Here the CDR3 DNA reads TGTGCCAGTAGTTCTCTCCGGGACAACTACGAGCAGTACTTC. Full variable domain (missing parts from reference TRBV19 and TRBJ2-7): DGGITQSPKYLFRKEGQNVTLSCEQNLNHDAMYWYRQDPGQGLRLIYYSQIVNDFQKGDIAEGYSVSREKKESFPLTVTSAQKNPTAFYLCASSSLRDNYEQYFGPGTRLTVT.

V and J are TRBV10-3 and TRBJ2-7; D tentatively fits TRBD1 or TRBD2 (5 bases each). This CDR3 has 11 amino acids. Germline loops: CDR1 ENHRY, CDR2 SYGVKD. V lost 8 bases and J lost 3, with 8 bases in between. CDR3 protein: CAIAGSYEQYF. In nucleotides, the CDR3 is TGTGCCATCGCAGGGAGCTACGAGCAGTACTTC.

This clone was detected only once. The chain links TRBV28 to TRBJ2-7; 8 positions match TRBD1. V lost 11 bases to trimming and J lost 9 bases; unmatched junction nucleotides: 15. CDR1 MDHEN and CDR2 SYDVKM come from the germline V gene. The CDR3 covers 13 residues. The CDR3 loop is CASMEQGVLRQYF. CDR3 bases: TGTGCCTCGATGGAACAGGGGGTCCTCCGGCAGTACTTC.